The clone carrying this TCR beta chain showed up just a few times. What it binds is unknown. This record belongs to a study of CD8 T cells in ankylosing spondylitis. Study-wide results and caveats: In ankylosing spondylitis blood, a motif of eight highly homologous TCR beta variants appeared characteristic. As for the disease-linked clones, they showed a CD8+ phenotype and occurred at relatively low frequencies in peripheral blood.

The CDR3 totals 15 residues. J gave up 5 bases and V 5 bases, and 9 bases lay outside the gene matches. Germline V gene lookup returns CDR1 SGHTA and CDR2 FQGNSA. In TCRdb, the 5' RACE reads were re-called with MiXCR into one record per CDR3 protein. The sample lists a few hundred thousand distinct CDR3 sequences; around 22% were seen once. This TCR derives from a male donor with ankylosing spondylitis. The sample was blood, either unsorted or a sorted T cell fraction (not recorded which). The chain couples TRBV7-2 to TRBJ2-4; 7 positions match TRBD1. The CDR3 bases are TGTGCCAGCAGCGGAAGACAGGGCTATGAAAACATTCAGTACTTC. The encoded protein is CASSGRQGYENIQYF.